This TCR beta chain was found in a study of patients and donors after allogeneic stem cell transplantation. TCRdb used MiXCR to reprocess the RT-PCR reads, holding one entry per CDR3 protein. The sample carries about 110,000 distinct CDR3 sequences, roughly 35% recorded once. This clonotype appeared a few times. Trimming shortened V by 5 bases and J by 0 bases, and 10 bases separated the two germline ends. CDR3 length: 14 amino acids. Sequenced material: blood, either unsorted or a sorted T cell fraction (not recorded which). The receptor was isolated from a human donor who was either an allogeneic HSCT recipient or a stem cell or donor lymphocyte infusion donor (not recorded which). It is not recorded whose cells these are; they may come from a transplant donor. The chain combines TRBV12-3 or TRBV12-4 with TRBJ1-2, with no clear D. CDR3 amino acids: CASSPSGSNYGYTF. DNA for the CDR3: TGTGCCAGCAGTCCTTCGGGCTCTAACTATGGCTACACCTTC.